These 30 T cell receptor beta chains originate from one sample sequenced in a study of beta chain features in type 1 diabetes. The authors reverse transcribed all of the isolated RNA, so sequencing captured expressed TCRB transcripts. TCRdb keeps only in-frame clones here, not all; method: immunoSEQ multiplex PCR. The sample contains around 500,000 clones, around 10% of which appear only once. Sequencing was done on a sample of naive CD4+ T cells from blood. The receptors derive from a woman aged 18-29 years in good health.

This chain uses TRBV19 with TRBJ1-1; 8 nucleotides agree with TRBD1. This CDR3 has 16 amino acids. CDR1 and CDR2 (germline): LNHDA, SQIVND (reference sequence). V dropped 6 bases and J dropped 1; count of bases not matched to a gene: 10. The CDR3 spells CASRNNLGQGNTEAFF. In nucleotides, the CDR3 is TGTGCCAGTAGAAATAACCTTGGACAGGGGAACACTGAAGCTTTCTTT. Filled out from reference TRBV19 and TRBJ1-1, the complete variable domain reads DGGITQSPKYLFRKEGQNVTLSCEQNLNHDAMYWYRQDPGQGLRLIYYSQIVNDFQKGDIAEGYSVSREKKESFPLTVTSAQKNPTAFYLCASRNNLGQGNTEAFFGQGTRLTVV.

The chain has TRBV7-9 and TRBJ1-5; no reliable D call. The length of the CDR3 is 12 residues. Germline values: CDR1 SEHNR, CDR2 FQNEAQ (reference sequence). Trimming shortened V by 5 bases and J by 4 bases, and 6 bases separated the two germline ends. The CDR3 loop is CASSVGNQPQHF. Here the CDR3 DNA reads TGTGCCAGCAGCGTGGGGAATCAGCCCCAGCATTTT. The whole variable domain, filled in from reference TRBV7-9 and TRBJ1-5, reads DTGVSQNPRHKITKRGQNVTFRCDPISEHNRLYWYRQTLGQGPEFLTYFQNEAQLEKSRLLSDRFSAERPKGSFSTLEIQRTEQGDSAMYLCASSVGNQPQHFGDGTRLSIL.

The gene calls are TRBV7-9 and TRBJ2-5, with D possibly matching TRBD1 (6 bases). CDR3 length: 11 amino acids. Germline values: CDR1 SEHNR, CDR2 FQNEAQ (reference sequence). Deletions cut 11 bases from V and 0 bases from J, with 7 bases between. The CDR3 bases are TGTGCCTGGGGGCACCAAGAGACCCAGTACTTC. Protein sequence: CAWGHQETQYF.

The J gene is TRBJ2-7, the V gene TRBV11-3; possible D gene TRBD2, 6 bases. The germline V gene encodes CDR1 SGHNT and CDR2 YENEEA. V was shortened by 4 bases and J by 2 bases, with 12 bases between the two germline ends. The CDR3 totals 14 residues. This CDR3 is CASSYGTPAYEQYF. The CDR3 coding sequence is TGTGCCAGCAGCTACGGGACTCCCGCCTACGAGCAGTACTTC.

The sample holds a few counts of this clone. The chain combines TRBV5-6 with TRBJ2-5; TRBD2 is a possible D gene (7 bases). V shed 4 bases and J shed 10 bases, with 29 bases lying between them. Per the germline V gene, CDR1 is SGHDT and CDR2 is YYEEEE. CDR3 size: 17 residues. The CDR3 coding sequence is TGTGCCAGCAGCGCCTACTATTTGGCGGGGGCAAGGGTAGTCCAGTACTTC. Its translation is CASSAYYLAGARVVQYF. Full variable domain (outside the CDR3, taken from reference TRBV5-6 and TRBJ2-5): DAGVTQSPTHLIKTRGQQVTLRCSPKSGHDTVSWYQQALGQGPQFIFQYYEEEERQRGNFPDRFSGHQFPNYSSELNVNALLLGDSALYLCASSAYYLAGARVVQYFGPGTRLLVL.

This clone has a handful of counts. V is TRBV18 and J is TRBJ2-1; D tentatively fits TRBD1 or TRBD2 (5 bases each). CDR1 and CDR2 from the germline V gene are KGHSH and LQKENI. The CDR3 loop spans 14 amino acids. The ends were cut back, 4 bases at V and 9 bases at J, with 16 bases in the middle. Here the CDR3 reads CASSRDPSTGEQFF. As DNA, the CDR3 is TGTGCCAGCTCACGGGACCCCTCGACGGGTGAGCAGTTCTTC.

J is TRBJ1-2 and V is TRBV14; tentatively, D is TRBD1 (5 bases). The V end was cut by 4 bases, the J end by 0 bases, with 12 bases between. Germline CDR1 and CDR2: SGHDN and FVKESK. The CDR3 has 15 amino acids. In DNA form, the CDR3 reads TGTGCCAGCAGCCCGTTTAAGGGACCTAACTATGGCTACACCTTC. This gives the protein CASSPFKGPNYGYTF.

V and J are TRBV18 and TRBJ2-5; D is unclear. V lost 2 bases and J lost 2, with 12 bases in between. CDR1 and CDR2 from the germline V gene are KGHSH and LQKENI. The CDR3 covers 15 residues. CDR3: CASSPGPGKQETQYF. The DNA for the CDR3 is TGTGCCAGCTCACCAGGTCCTGGCAAACAAGAGACCCAGTACTTC.

This clone was seen a handful of times. This sequence joins TRBV20-1 and TRBJ1-2; D is unclear. The length of the CDR3 is 11 residues. V lost 5 bases to trimming and J lost 2 bases, with 6 bases between them. Germline V gives CDR1 DFQATT, CDR2 SNEGSKA (reference sequence). The CDR3 nucleotides read TGCAGTGCTTGGGAAAACTATGGCTACACCTTC. It encodes CSAWENYGYTF.

The chain carries TRBV5-1 and TRBJ2-1, with unresolved D. CDR1 SGHRS and CDR2 YFSETQ come from the germline V gene. Trimming shortened V by 4 bases and J by 5 bases, and 10 bases separated the two germline ends. The CDR3 is made up of 13 amino acids. The CDR3 nucleotides read TGCGCCAGCAGCCCCTCCACGGACAATGAGCAGTTCTTC. The encoded protein is CASSPSTDNEQFF.

The CDR3 spells CASSKDYGDSNQPQHF. The CDR3 nucleotides read TGTGCCAGCAGCAAAGATTACGGGGATAGCAATCAGCCCCAGCATTTT. The chain is built from TRBV21-1 and TRBJ1-5. TRBV21-1 is annotated as a pseudogene. The CDR3 extends over 16 amino acids.

This clone has just a few counts. The chain is built from TRBV15 and TRBJ2-7; 11 bases map to TRBD2. The germline CDR1 and CDR2 sequences are LNHNV and YYDKDF (reference sequence). Losses at the gene ends were 0 bases for V and 5 bases for J; bases not matched to a gene: 12. The CDR3 has 18 residues. CDR3: CATSRDTSGSYRRNEQYF. In DNA, the CDR3 is TGTGCCACCAGCAGAGATACTAGCGGGAGTTACCGAAGAAACGAGCAGTACTTC. The full variable domain, with the rest looked up from reference TRBV15 and TRBJ2-7, is DAMVIQNPRYQVTQFGKPVTLSCSQTLNHNVMYWYQQKSSQAPKLLFHYYDKDFNNEADTPDNFQSRRPNTSFCFLDIRSPGLGDTAMYLCATSRDTSGSYRRNEQYFGPGTRLTVT.

This rearrangement joins TRBV7-6 to TRBJ2-7; 9 positions agree with TRBD2. Germline CDR1 reads SGHVS; CDR2 reads FNYEAQ. The CDR3 is 15 residues long. Unmatched junction bases numbered 7, after V lost 5 bases and J lost 2 bases. The CDR3 DNA reads TGTGCCAGCAGCCGTCTAGCGGGAAGCCCCTACGAGCAGTACTTC. Its protein product is CASSRLAGSPYEQYF.

The chain carries TRBV5-6 and TRBJ1-1, with D unclear. From germline, CDR1 is SGHDT and CDR2 YYEEEE. The V end lost 3 bases, the J end lost 1 base, and 10 bases lay between the germline ends. The CDR3 is 14 residues long. The CDR3 coding sequence is TGTGCCAGCAGCTCTTTCGGGTGGAACACTGAAGCTTTCTTT. It translates to CASSSFGWNTEAFF.

In this sample, this clone turned up a few times. V gene TRBV7-2 combines with J gene TRBJ2-3; D is undetermined. Germline CDR1 is SGHTA and CDR2 is FQGNSA. The CDR3 is 12 residues long. Trimming took 1 base from V and 10 from J, leaving 9 bases between them. Here the CDR3 DNA reads TGTGCCAGCAGCTTAGAGAACGGTGCGCAGTATTTT. It codes for CASSLENGAQYF. The whole variable domain, filled in from reference TRBV7-2 and TRBJ2-3, reads GAGVSQSPSNKVTEKGKDVELRCDPISGHTALYWYRQSLGQGLEFLIYFQGNSAPDKSGLPSDRFSAERTGGSVSTLTIQRTQQEDSAVYLCASSLENGAQYFGPGTRLTVL.

In its sample, this clone was seen a few times. CDR3 nucleotides: TGTGCCAGCAGCTTGAAAGGCGAGCAGTACTTC. Its translation is CASSLKGEQYF. This chain connects TRBV5-6 to TRBJ2-7; D is uncertain. CDR1 is SGHDT and CDR2 is YYEEEE in the germline V gene. V was shortened by 1 base and J by 6 bases, with 5 bases between the two germline ends. This CDR3 comprises 11 residues.

Only a few counts were recorded for this clone. The V call is TRBV7-2, the J call TRBJ1-2; tentatively, D is TRBD1 (6 bases). The CDR3 consists of 14 residues. Trimming removed 8 bases at V and 4 bases at J, with 17 bases between. CDR1 SGHTA and CDR2 FQGNSA come from the germline V gene. As DNA, the CDR3 is TGTGCCAGCCAGAATACGGACAGAGGCTATGGCTACACCTTC. Amino acids: CASQNTDRGYGYTF.

The genes are TRBV18 and TRBJ2-7; TRBD1 might be the D (6 bases). The ends were cut back, 2 bases at V and 1 base at J, with 18 bases in the middle. In germline, CDR1 is KGHSH, CDR2 LQKENI. The CDR3 loop spans 17 amino acids. CDR3 coding DNA: TGTGCCAGCTCACCATTACCTACTACGGGGACATCCTACGAGCAGTACTTC. It yields the protein CASSPLPTTGTSYEQYF.

This clone was observed a handful of times. This chain connects TRBV7-2 to TRBJ2-5, with D maybe TRBD1 (7 bases). Looked up from germline, CDR1 is SGHTA and CDR2 is FQGNSA. The CDR3 is 15 amino acids. V was cut by 2 bases and J by 2 bases, with 12 bases left in between. The DNA for the CDR3 is TGTGCCAGCAGCTTATTTGCAGGGGGGCAAGAGACCCAGTACTTC. Amino acid sequence: CASSLFAGGQETQYF.

V usage is TRBV2 and J usage is TRBJ1-1; D might be TRBD1 (5 bases). CDR3 length: 11 amino acids. Per the germline V gene, CDR1 is SNHLY and CDR2 is FYNNEI. Trimming stripped 9 bases from V and 1 base from J, with 6 bases between. DNA of the CDR3: TGTGCCAGTGGACAGAACACTGAAGCTTTCTTT. It translates to CASGQNTEAFF.

The V call is TRBV10-3, the J call TRBJ1-2, with D perhaps TRBD1 (6 bases). V lost 0 bases and J 3 bases, leaving 14 bases between the germline ends. This CDR3 region has 16 residues. Germline-derived CDR1 and CDR2 are ENHRY and SYGVKD. In DNA, the CDR3 is TGTGCCATCAGTGAGTCGCCACAGGGCAGGGACTATGGCTACACCTTC. This encodes CAISESPQGRDYGYTF.

Note on this clone: One junction end disagrees with the germline gene, perhaps due to a read error. This sequence joins TRBV15 and TRBJ2-7; D possibly corresponds to TRBD2 (6 bases). CDR1 LNHNV and CDR2 YYDKDF come from the germline V gene (reference sequence). The CDR3 spans 13 residues. This CDR3 is CATSSASGVLTNF. In nucleotides, the CDR3 is TGTGCCACCAGCAGCGCCTCGGGGGTCTTGACGAACTTC.

The chain has TRBV6-5 and TRBJ2-5, with no clear D. CDR3 size: 14 residues. Per germline, CDR1 MNHEY and CDR2 SVGAGI. V lost 6 bases, J lost 0 bases, and 11 bases lay in between. DNA for the CDR3: TGTGCCAGCAGGTCCTATACAGACCAAGAGACCCAGTACTTC. Translated: CASRSYTDQETQYF.

CDR3 DNA: TGTGCCATCAGTGAGCCCGGGTGGTCGGACAGGGGGTTCTTC. Residues: CAISEPGWSDRGFF. The rearrangement uses TRBV10-3 and TRBJ2-1; 9 bases are a match to TRBD1. The ends lost 2 bases at V and 15 bases at J; junction bases unmatched: 11. This CDR3 is built from 14 residues. Germline V gene lookup returns CDR1 ENHRY and CDR2 SYGVKD.

The rearrangement uses TRBV7-8 and TRBJ2-7; no clear D gene. Germline V gives CDR1 SGHVS, CDR2 FQNEAQ. CDR3 length equals 14 residues. The V gene lost 1 base and the J gene lost 3 bases, with 10 bases spanning the gap. The CDR3 nucleotides are TGTGCCAGCAGCTTAGAGTTACAGTACTACGAGCAGTACTTC. Amino acid sequence: CASSLELQYYEQYF.

V and J are TRBV4-3 and TRBJ1-6, with no clear D. Trimming took 1 base from V and 9 from J, leaving 7 bases between them. The CDR3 runs to 13 residues. CDR1 and CDR2 from the germline V gene are LGHNA and YSLEER. Here the CDR3 DNA reads TGCGCCAGCAGCCAAGTTCTCCGTTCACCCCTCCACTTT. This encodes CASSQVLRSPLHF.

This clone was detected only a few times. The chain employs TRBV13 and TRBJ2-1; TRBD1 matches at 7 bases. The CDR3 sequence is 14 residues long. V was pared by 4 bases and J by 7 bases, with 7 bases of the junction left unmatched. Germline loops: CDR1 PRHDT, CDR2 FYEKMQ (reference sequence). CDR3 amino acids: CASSYWDRANEQFF. The CDR3 DNA reads as TGTGCCAGCAGCTACTGGGACAGAGCGAATGAGCAGTTCTTC.

The J gene is TRBJ1-5, the V gene TRBV18; no firm D call. V lost 2 bases and J 4 bases, leaving 6 bases between the germline ends. This CDR3 comprises 13 residues. The V gene's germline CDR1 is KGHSH and CDR2 LQKENI. CDR3 protein: CASSPVWNQPQHF. In DNA form, the CDR3 reads TGTGCCAGCTCACCAGTATGGAATCAGCCCCAGCATTTT.

The chain combines TRBV6-5 with TRBJ1-3; TRBD1 might be the D (5 bases). Trimming removed 2 bases at V and 0 bases at J, with 8 bases between. Germline CDR1 reads MNHEY; CDR2 reads SVGAGI. CDR3 length equals 15 residues. CDR3 amino acids: CASSYAGLSGNTIYF. DNA for the CDR3: TGTGCCAGCAGTTACGCAGGGCTCTCTGGAAACACCATATATTTT.

The chain is built from TRBV5-1 and TRBJ2-3; TRBD2 aligns across 12 bases. Germline lookup yields CDR1 SGHRS and CDR2 YFSETQ. The CDR3 sequence is 16 residues long. J lost 2 bases, V lost 7 bases, and 8 bases had no gene match. For the CDR3, the DNA is TGCGCCAGCGGATCCGGGACTAGCGGGTACACAGATACGCAGTATTTT. Amino acids: CASGSGTSGYTDTQYF.